This T cell receptor (beta chain) was observed in a study of cytomegalovirus exposure and HLA in healthy donors. PCR involved 60 Vbeta and 13 Jbeta primers. The repertoire was sequenced with immunoSEQ multiplex PCR; TCRdb's copy has only in-frame clones and lacks some. The profile shows about 300,000 clones, more than 80% of them singletons. In nominal health when sampled, donors likely had unrecorded immune exposures nonetheless. This CDR3 region has 14 residues. V shed 7 bases and J shed 5 bases, with 17 bases lying between them. Germline values: CDR1 SNHLY, CDR2 FYNNEI. This clonotype was sampled from a man aged 40-50 years in good health and CMV-seropositive. The material sequenced was PBMCs. The chain combines TRBV2 with TRBJ1-2; D is perhaps TRBD1 (5 bases). Here the CDR3 DNA reads TGTGCCAGCAACGGACGGGGGGAAAGGTATGGCTACACCTTC. Translation: CASNGRGERYGYTF.